The rows below give T cell receptor beta chains drawn from one sample of a study of OX40 agonist ivuxolimab in advanced cancers. Generated by immunoSEQ multiplex PCR, the TCRdb table keeps only in-frame clones and is missing some. The profile shows about 54,000 clones, about 81% of them singletons. Here the sequenced sample was CD4+ or CD8+ T cells sorted from blood, taken in a trial of the OX40 agonist ivuxolimab. The receptors come from an adult with an advanced solid tumor such as melanoma, head and neck, liver or kidney cancer. Each CDR3 is given with its conserved first and last residue.

v_call: TRBV7-3
j_call: TRBJ2-1
cdr3_aa: CASSIGQNNEQFF

v_call: TRBV12-5
j_call: TRBJ2-7
cdr3_aa: CASGPRGGDEQYF

v_call: TRBV5-1
j_call: TRBJ2-3
cdr3_aa: CASSLGSGASTDTQYF

v_call: TRBV4-1
j_call: TRBJ2-2
cdr3_aa: CASSQDPSMAGELFF

v_call: TRBV5-1
j_call: TRBJ1-4
cdr3_aa: CASSLAIATNEKLFF

v_call: TRBV19
j_call: TRBJ2-3
cdr3_aa: CASSPGAGDTQYF

v_call: TRBV5-4
j_call: TRBJ2-5
cdr3_aa: CASSLGQIQETQYF

v_call: TRBV5-4
j_call: TRBJ2-3
cdr3_aa: CASSLAGAQGTQYF

v_call: TRBV2
j_call: TRBJ2-1
cdr3_aa: CASSETTGSYNEQFF

v_call: TRBV19
j_call: TRBJ1-2
cdr3_aa: CASSNAWTGGFYTF

v_call: TRBV11-2
j_call: TRBJ1-2
cdr3_aa: CASSFIQGRYTF

v_call: TRBV11-3
j_call: TRBJ2-7
cdr3_aa: CASSSIRVYEQYF

v_call: TRBV6-6
j_call: TRBJ1-6
cdr3_aa: CASSYSGQGNSPLHF

v_call: TRBV10-2
j_call: TRBJ2-1
cdr3_aa: CASSPRGPAYNEQFF

v_call: TRBV28
j_call: TRBJ2-7
cdr3_aa: CASSSQGGPVSSYEQYF

v_call: TRBV11-2
j_call: TRBJ2-7
cdr3_aa: CASSLPRTYERYF

v_call: TRBV7-2
j_call: TRBJ1-1
cdr3_aa: CASNIRAMNTEAFF

v_call: TRBV29-1
j_call: TRBJ2-7
cdr3_aa: CSVILASEQYF

v_call: TRBV7-9
j_call: TRBJ1-2
cdr3_aa: CATRSDYGYTF

v_call: TRBV7-2
j_call: TRBJ1-2
cdr3_aa: CASSAGGQGTDGYTF

v_call: TRBV19
j_call: TRBJ1-1
cdr3_aa: CASSPFSLFGRNTEAFF

v_call: TRBV6-1
j_call: TRBJ1-1
cdr3_aa: CASSEEPGLTEAFF

v_call: TRBV19
j_call: TRBJ2-2
cdr3_aa: CASSISSNTGELFF

v_call: TRBV5-1
j_call: TRBJ2-1
cdr3_aa: CASSLSGPSYNEQFF

v_call: TRBV27
j_call: TRBJ1-3
cdr3_aa: CASSLSPGNTIYF

v_call: TRBV6-1
j_call: TRBJ2-5
cdr3_aa: CASSPGFVGQETQYF

v_call: TRBV5-4
j_call: TRBJ1-4
cdr3_aa: CASSLGGNEKLFF

v_call: TRBV5-5
j_call: TRBJ1-6
cdr3_aa: CASSPRFESPLHF

v_call: TRBV5-1
j_call: TRBJ1-6
cdr3_aa: CASSRGQDNSPLHF

v_call: TRBV2
j_call: TRBJ2-5
cdr3_aa: CASSVDGRYQETQYF

v_call: TRBV10-3
j_call: TRBJ2-7
cdr3_aa: CATGQSPDYEQYF

v_call: TRBV5-6
j_call: TRBJ2-7
cdr3_aa: CASSPQGQGVYEQYF

v_call: TRBV6-5
j_call: TRBJ1-5
cdr3_aa: CASSTTGGNRQPQHF

v_call: TRBV11-2
j_call: TRBJ2-3
cdr3_aa: CASRGPTQYF

v_call: TRBV2
j_call: TRBJ2-1
cdr3_aa: CASSPAGQVVDEQFF

v_call: TRBV11-2
j_call: TRBJ2-7
cdr3_aa: CASSQLPGGGKQYF

v_call: TRBV19
j_call: TRBJ2-2
cdr3_aa: CASSPGREAGELFF

v_call: TRBV18
j_call: TRBJ1-2
cdr3_aa: CASSPGGGNYYGYTF

v_call: TRBV2
j_call: TRBJ1-5
cdr3_aa: CASSEIPGAVPQPQHF